The sequence of this T cell receptor (beta chain) was determined in a study of blood T cell repertoires in COVID-19. Background on the study: The United States, Italy and Spain supplied acute and convalescent COVID-19 samples. In each case, the material was cDNA or gDNA derived from T cells, B-cell-depleted T cells, or PBMCs.

In the study's own analysis: For nucleated cells, counts were estimated from reference gene primer amplification. The repertoire was sequenced with immunoSEQ multiplex PCR; TCRdb's copy has only in-frame clones and lacks some. That table supplies the V and J calls and clone size; D and trimming were determined from the DNA. The table includes 150,000 to 180,000 clones, roughly 83% detected once. CDR1 is MNHNS, CDR2 SASEGT, per germline. With 2 bases clipped from V and 5 bases from J, the junction kept 5 bases outside the gene matches. This CDR3 has 14 residues. The chain has TRBV6-1 and TRBJ1-2; 7 nucleotides agree with TRBD1. Sequencing was done on a sample of peripheral blood. This receptor was taken from a woman aged 55 to 70 with acute or convalescent COVID-19. CDR3: CASSEPGQLYGYTF. As DNA, the CDR3 is TGTGCCAGCAGTGAACCGGGACAGTTGTATGGCTACACCTTC.